This T cell receptor (beta chain) was sequenced in a study of cytomegalovirus exposure and HLA in healthy donors. The study's findings and limits: A previous analysis found most TCR beta V segments productive roughly 87% or roughly 30% of the time.

Details on this clone: The antigen remains undetermined.

The primer mix had 60 Vbeta and 13 Jbeta primers. Here immunoSEQ multiplex PCR was the method, and the copy in TCRdb shows in-frame clones only, minus some. Among fewer than 250,000 clones, 70% to 80% were seen once, and the ten largest hold approximately 0.4%. Germline-derived CDR1 and CDR2 are SGHKS and YYEKEE (reference sequence). The CDR3 runs 16 residues. The V gene end was trimmed by 3 bases and the J gene end by 4 bases; junction bases not matched to a gene: 11. Source material: PBMCs. The sequence was obtained from a male donor in good health and CMV-seropositive. The gene calls are TRBV5-5 and TRBJ2-7, with TRBD1 matching 9 bases. The CDR3 reads CASSSLSGTGFYEQYF. The CDR3 bases are TGTGCCAGCAGCTCCCTCTCCGGGACAGGGTTTTACGAGCAGTACTTC.